This T cell receptor (beta chain) is drawn from a study of regulatory T cells in long-lasting Graves disease (dated by TCRdb to about 2021). Regarding the complete study: Antithyroid drugs had been taken for less than 3 months by newly diagnosed Graves' disease patients. Peripheral blood TCR sequencing and RNA sequencing compared persistent Graves' disease patients with newly diagnosed Graves' disease patients. The study took place in China and was registered as a clinical trial. A total of 35 or so samples were covered by TCR sequencing, comprising 13 persistent and roughly 20 newly diagnosed Graves' disease patients.

In its sample, this clonotype was seen a few times. Which antigen it targets is not known. Within one base of it there is no much larger clone, and no base qualities were kept. The study at large found these results: Compared with newly diagnosed patients, patients with persistent Graves' disease had lower TCR Shannon entropy and fewer highly expanded clones, which suggests clonal expansion. The study examined only peripheral blood because the primary lesion, thyroid tissue, could not be accessed. Sequencing and analysis were restricted to the TCR beta chain. The small sample size was acknowledged by the authors as a limitation that may reduce accuracy. Persistent disease showed preferential use of TRBV28, TRBJ1-2 and TRBJ2-5, whereas newly diagnosed disease favored TRBV20-1 and TRBJ2-1. Patients with persistent disease shared more public clonotypes (over 2,500) than newly diagnosed patients did (966).

This specimen's time point label, interpreted: newly diagnosed GD, antithyroid drugs for less than 3 months. For both TCR sequencing and RNA sequencing, RNA was extracted from PBMCs in TRIzol. The diagnosis of Graves' disease followed American Thyroid Association guidelines. Patients were recruited from an endocrinology department in Xi'an, China. From each patient, 8 to 10 milliliters of peripheral blood was collected into an EDTA anticoagulant tube. PBMCs were isolated by Ficoll Paque Plus density gradient separation without further T cell sorting. An Agilent 2100 Bioanalyzer and agarose gel were used to check RNA quality, and a NanoDrop 2000 was used to measure RNA concentration. Receptor libraries were prepared by multiplex PCR. Sequenced using an Illumina HiSeq 4000. CDR3 regions were amplified by Arm-PCR with iRepertoire HTBI primers to construct TCR beta libraries. PCR products were gel purified before sequencing. The authors' analysis ran thus. A total of some 65 TRBV and under 15 TRBJ segments were identified across samples and were used for gene usage analysis of CDR3 amino acid clonotypes. COPE and FqMerger were used to merge the filtered high-quality paired reads into contigs. BLAST was used to align contigs to IMGT TRBV, TRBD and TRBJ reference genes, and CDR3 was defined according to IMGT. Highly expanded clones were defined as clonotypes with a frequency above 0.1%. Shannon entropy served as the measure of repertoire diversity, while the Gini coefficient captured V-J evenness. A clonotype found in more than one individual was treated as public. TCRdb redid the processing of the public reads, applying fastp at Q25 and MiXCR, and retained in-frame beta chains. One record per CDR3 amino acid sequence lists the most common genes and DNA. The V and J calls, along with clone size, are taken from TCRdb and not from the paper's own processing. The sample profile shows around 250,000 distinct CDR3 sequences; around 20% of them were found once. The ten largest make up roughly 14% of the sample.

V and J lose 3 bases and 1 base, and a span of 10 bases separates them. From the germline V gene, CDR1 is SGHDT and CDR2 is YYEEEE. From the cysteine up to the phenylalanine, the CDR3 has a length of 15 residues. Just the 45-base CDR3 DNA is kept, in frame starting at base 1. Here the sequenced sample was peripheral blood mononuclear cells (PBMCs), taken at new diagnosis, from a patient treated with antithyroid drugs. The rearranged chain carries TRBV5-6 and TRBJ2-2; no D gene call is confident. This TCR was recovered from a female donor with Graves disease. The bases read TGTGCCAGCAGCTCAGGTCCAGAGAACACCGGGGAGCTGTTTTTT. Its translation reads: CASSSGPENTGELFF.